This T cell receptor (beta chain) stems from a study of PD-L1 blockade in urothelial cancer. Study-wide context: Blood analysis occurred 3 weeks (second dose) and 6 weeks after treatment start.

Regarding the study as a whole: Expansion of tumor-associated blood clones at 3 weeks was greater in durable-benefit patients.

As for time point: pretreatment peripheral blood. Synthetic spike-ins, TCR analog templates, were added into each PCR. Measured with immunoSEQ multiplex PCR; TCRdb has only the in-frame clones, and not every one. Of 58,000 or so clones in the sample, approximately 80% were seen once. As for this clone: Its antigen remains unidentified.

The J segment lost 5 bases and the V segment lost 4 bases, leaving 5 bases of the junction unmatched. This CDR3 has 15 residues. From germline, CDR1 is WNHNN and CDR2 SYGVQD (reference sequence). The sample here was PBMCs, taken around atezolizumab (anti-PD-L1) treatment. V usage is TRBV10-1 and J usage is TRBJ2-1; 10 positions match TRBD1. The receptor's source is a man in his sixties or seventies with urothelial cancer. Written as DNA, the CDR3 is TGCGCCAGCAGTGGGGCGGGACAGGGGAACAATGAGCAGTTCTTC. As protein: CASSGAGQGNNEQFF.